This entry lists 19 T cell receptor beta chains sequenced from one sample in a study of vaccination effects on CD4 cells after COVID-19. These receptors have no identified antigens. Upon completion of roughly ten days in culture, CD4+ T cells were isolated. Measured with immunoSEQ multiplex PCR; TCRdb has only the in-frame clones, and not every one. The table includes 65,000 to 80,000 clones, 60% to 80% detected once. Sequenced here: CD4+ T cells from PBMCs cultured without peptide, sampled before COVID-19 vaccination. These receptors all stem from a human donor who received a COVID-19 vaccine.

The V gene is TRBV6-2 or TRBV6-3, the J gene TRBJ2-7; D is possibly TRBD2 (5 bases). The CDR3 has 13 amino acids. V dropped 3 bases and J dropped 6 bases, with 12 bases sitting between them. CDR1 and CDR2 (germline): MNHEY, SVGEGT. The CDR3, as DNA: TGTGCCAGCAGTTATCTACGGGGTGCCGAGCAGTACGTC. Translating gives CASSYLRGAEQYV.

The chain links TRBV9 to TRBJ2-1, with D possibly matching TRBD1 (7 bases). The CDR3 is 15 amino acids. The germline V gene has CDR1 SGDLS and CDR2 YYNGEE. The V end lost 4 bases, the J end lost 4 bases, and 15 bases lay between the germline ends. The CDR3 region has the DNA TGTGCCAGCAGCTCCGCGGGACAGCTATACAATGAGCAGTTCTTC. Protein sequence: CASSSAGQLYNEQFF.

There are a few counts of this clone. This chain uses TRBV5-4 with TRBJ1-5, with D possibly TRBD1 on 6 matching bases. V gave up 3 bases and J gave up 7 bases, with 17 bases separating them. Germline CDR1 is SGHNT and CDR2 is YYREEE (reference sequence). This CDR3 spans 15 amino acids. The CDR3 loop is CASSSQGMAAQPQHF. DNA for the CDR3: TGTGCCAGCAGCTCGCAGGGGATGGCCGCACAGCCCCAGCATTTT.

This chain links TRBV6-4 with TRBJ1-2, with a weak D call TRBD1 (6 bases). Germline V lookup: CDR1 MRHNA, CDR2 SNTAGT. The CDR3 length is 15 residues. The V end lost 6 bases, the J end lost 0 bases, and 14 bases lay between the germline ends. CDR3 nucleotide sequence: TGTGCCAGCAGACCTTCAGGGGCCGCTAACTATGGCTACACCTTC. This gives the protein CASRPSGAANYGYTF.

This chain connects TRBV7-3 to TRBJ1-1; D possibly corresponds to TRBD1 (5 bases). V dropped 5 bases and J dropped 3 bases, with 10 bases sitting between them. CDR1 SGHTA and CDR2 FQGTGA come from the germline V gene. This CDR3 contains 13 residues. DNA of the CDR3: TGTGCCAGCAGCCCCGGGACTTACACTGAAGCTTTCTTT. Its translation is CASSPGTYTEAFF.

In this sample, this clone turned up once. The chain carries TRBV6-5 and TRBJ2-3, with 11 positions matching TRBD2. Trimming at V came to 7 bases and at J to 3 bases, leaving 6 bases not matched to a gene. The CDR3 runs to 15 residues. The V gene's germline CDR1 is MNHEY and CDR2 SVGAGI. CDR3 sequence: CASTTTSGVTDTQYF. CDR3 sequence (DNA): TGTGCCAGCACCACGACTAGCGGGGTGACAGATACGCAGTATTTT.

This clone was seen more than once but under ten times. This sequence joins TRBV3-1 (or the pseudogene TRBV3-2) and TRBJ1-3; D call uncertain. The length of the CDR3 is 12 residues. V dropped 0 bases and J dropped 5 bases, with 2 bases sitting between them. Germline values: CDR1 LGHDT, CDR2 YNNKEL (reference sequence). CDR3 in DNA: TGTGCCAGCAGCCAAGAGAGAAACACCATATATTTT. This sequence encodes CASSQERNTIYF.

This clone is a singleton in its sample. The rearrangement joins TRBV2 to TRBJ1-2; D not resolved. V was shortened by 6 bases and J by 8 bases, with 19 bases between the two germline ends. This CDR3 contains 14 residues. Looked up from germline, CDR1 is SNHLY and CDR2 is FYNNEI. The CDR3 coding sequence is TGTGCCAGCAGCATAGCCTCCACTCTAGTAGGCTACACCTTC. Translation: CASSIASTLVGYTF.

This clone ranks as medium-sized (0.01 to 0.1%). V is TRBV18 and J is TRBJ1-5; possibly TRBD1 for D (5 bases). Germline lookup yields CDR1 KGHSH and CDR2 LQKENI. Trimming pared 4 bases from V and 3 bases from J, leaving 10 bases between. CDR3 length: 14 residues. Here the CDR3 reads CASSLDTFNQPQHF. In DNA, the CDR3 is TGTGCCAGCTCACTGGACACATTCAATCAGCCCCAGCATTTT.

The V and J genes are TRBV7-3 and TRBJ2-2; tentative D call: TRBD1 (5 bases). The CDR3 is made up of 15 amino acids. Trimming cost V 5 bases and J 1 base, with 11 bases left between them. Germline V gene sequence: CDR1 SGHTA, CDR2 FQGTGA. DNA for the CDR3: TGTGCCAGCAGCGCATATGGACAGAACACCGGGGAGCTGTTTTTT. Amino acids: CASSAYGQNTGELFF.

This clone appeared a single time. The V gene is TRBV11-2, the J gene TRBJ1-2; 8 bases line up with TRBD1. Germline CDR1 SGHAT, CDR2 FQNNGV. The CDR3 runs 14 residues. V lost 5 bases, J lost 5 bases, and 7 bases stayed unmatched. DNA for the CDR3: TGTGCCAGCAGCCCGGACAGGGATCGGTATGGCTACACCTTC. This translates into CASSPDRDRYGYTF.

The chain carries TRBV24-1 and TRBJ1-2; D not certain. The ends were cut back, 6 bases at V and 1 base at J, with 8 bases in the middle. CDR3 length: 13 residues. Germline CDR1 and CDR2: KGHDR and SFDVKD. The CDR3, as DNA: TGTGCCACCAGTTCTGGCGGTAACTATGGCTACACCTTC. Protein product: CATSSGGNYGYTF.

This chain links TRBV30 with TRBJ1-3; D remains unclear. The CDR3 totals 11 residues. The germline V and J ends were trimmed by 2 bases and 4 bases, with 3 bases remaining between them. Germline loops: CDR1 GTSNPN, CDR2 SVGIG (reference sequence). CDR3 sequence: CAWSRGNTIYF. CDR3 nucleotide sequence: TGTGCCTGGAGTAGGGGAAACACCATATATTTT.

The chain recombines TRBV6-1 with TRBJ2-7; D is uncertain. This CDR3 contains 11 residues. V was pared by 2 bases and J by 6 bases, with 5 bases between. Germline CDR1 is MNHNS and CDR2 is SASEGT. The CDR3 region is CASSELGEQYV. For the CDR3, the DNA is TGTGCCAGCAGTGAATTGGGCGAGCAGTACGTC.

The V and J genes are TRBV3-1 (or the pseudogene TRBV3-2) and TRBJ2-7, with D possibly matching TRBD2 (7 bases). The germline V gene has CDR1 LGHDT and CDR2 YNNKEL (reference sequence). Trimming took 6 bases from V and 6 from J, leaving 12 bases between them. CDR3 size: 12 residues. The CDR3 DNA follows: TGTGCCAGCAGTTCAGGGGAGGGCGAGCAGTACGTC. Its protein product is CASSSGEGEQYV.

V is TRBV3-1 (or the pseudogene TRBV3-2) and J is TRBJ2-1, with a weak D call TRBD1 (6 bases). The CDR3 length is 14 residues. Germline V gene sequence: CDR1 LGHDT, CDR2 YNNKEL (reference sequence). With 3 bases removed from V and 9 bases from J, the gap between germline ends came to 15 bases. CDR3: CASSQSQGIGEQFF. The CDR3 coding sequence is TGTGCCAGCAGCCAGAGCCAGGGGATAGGTGAGCAGTTCTTC.

The chain combines TRBV5-5 with TRBJ2-7; tentatively, D is TRBD1 (6 bases). Trimming took 4 bases from V and 3 from J, leaving 26 bases between them. The CDR3 extends over 18 amino acids. Per the germline V gene, CDR1 is SGHKS and CDR2 is YYEKEE (reference sequence). The CDR3 region is CASSRDFNTGSFHYEQYV. The CDR3 DNA reads as TGTGCCAGCAGCAGGGATTTTAATACAGGGTCTTTCCACTACGAGCAGTACGTC.

This clone appeared a few times. The rearrangement links TRBV30 to TRBJ2-6; no definite D call. Trimming pared 2 bases from V and 4 bases from J, leaving 30 bases between. Germline loops: CDR1 GTSNPN, CDR2 SVGIG (reference sequence). The CDR3 runs 21 residues. This chain's CDR3 is CAWSKKKLSLPQSLGANVLTF. In DNA form, the CDR3 reads TGTGCCTGGAGTAAGAAAAAACTCAGCCTGCCCCAGTCTCTGGGGGCCAACGTCCTGACTTTC.

V is TRBV9 and J is TRBJ1-3; TRBD1 agrees at 10 bases. V lost 5 bases to trimming and J lost 2 bases; unmatched junction nucleotides: 7. Germline lookup yields CDR1 SGDLS and CDR2 YYNGEE. The CDR3 is 16 amino acids. This chain's CDR3 is CASSAPDRGTGNTIYF. The CDR3 DNA reads as TGTGCCAGCAGTGCACCGGACAGGGGGACTGGAAACACCATATATTTT.